This TCR beta chain was recovered during a study of sequential checkpoint blockade in melanoma. The wider study: Patients were randomized 1:1 to nivolumab-then-ipilimumab or ipilimumab-then-nivolumab first-line.

The CDR3 is 11 residues long. CDR1 and CDR2 from the germline V gene are SGHNT and YYREEE (reference sequence). Assay: immunoSEQ multiplex PCR; the TCRdb copy retains only in-frame clones and omits some. This table has some 21,000 clones, roughly 80% appearing once. For this clone: One end of the junction varies from germline; a read error may be responsible.

Treatment of the sample: randomized to nivolumab then ipilimumab (arm A) or the reverse (arm B). The TCR sequence derives from a human donor with melanoma. This chain connects TRBV5-4 to TRBJ2-1; D not certain. The source material was CD8+ T cells sorted from blood (inferred from file names), sampled from a patient given nivolumab and ipilimumab in sequence. The CDR3 DNA sequence: TGTGCCAGCAGCCAATACAATGGGCAGTTCTTC. Its translation: CASSQYNGQFF.